A single sample is the source of the 8 T cell receptor beta chains below, sequenced in a study of blood T cell repertoires in COVID-19. The assay was immunoSEQ multiplex PCR, and TCRdb's table has in-frame clones only and misses some. The sample lists 270,000 or so clones, around 90% seen once, with under 2.5% in the top ten. The sequenced sample consisted of peripheral blood. The receptors were gathered from a woman aged 60-75 years with COVID-19, enrolled during active disease.

V usage is TRBV7-2 and J usage is TRBJ1-2; TRBD1 matches 8 bases. V lost 2 bases to trimming and J lost 7 bases; unmatched junction nucleotides: 3. This CDR3 contains 13 residues. Germline CDR1 is SGHTA and CDR2 is FQGNSA. CDR3 residues: CASSLQGASGYTF. The CDR3 DNA is TGTGCCAGCAGCTTACAGGGGGCGAGTGGCTACACCTTC.

V is TRBV2 and J is TRBJ1-3; 8 bases map to TRBD1. From germline, CDR1 is SNHLY and CDR2 FYNNEI. The V segment lost 1 base and the J segment 3 bases; nucleotides outside the gene matches: 2. This CDR3 region has 15 residues. This CDR3 is CASSEDGQGGNTIYF. The CDR3 coding sequence is TGTGCCAGCAGTGAAGATGGACAGGGTGGAAACACCATATATTTT.

The CDR3 reads CASSERGGEFSYNEQFF. The CDR3 nucleotides are TGTGCCAGCAGTGAACGCGGGGGGGAGTTCTCCTACAATGAGCAGTTCTTC. V is TRBV6-1 and J is TRBJ2-1; 9 nucleotides line up with TRBD2. Germline trimming cut 2 bases from V and 0 bases from J; bases unmatched to any gene: 5. The CDR3 covers 17 residues. Germline V CDR1 and CDR2: MNHNS, SASEGT.

This clone has more than one count but fewer than ten. The chain employs TRBV5-6 and TRBJ1-2, with 8 bases identical to TRBD1. The V and J ends lost 3 bases and 4 bases, in that order; junction bases with no gene match: 17. This CDR3 is built from 18 residues. Germline lookup yields CDR1 SGHDT and CDR2 YYEEEE. CDR3 coding DNA: TGTGCCAGCAGCTGGCCACATCCCGGACAGGGCCTTCCCTATGGCTACACCTTC. This translates into CASSWPHPGQGLPYGYTF.

This clone was seen only once. The rearrangement links TRBV24-1 to TRBJ1-5; D not resolved. CDR3 length: 12 amino acids. Germline values: CDR1 KGHDR, CDR2 SFDVKD. The germline V and J ends were trimmed by 2 bases and 6 bases, with 4 bases remaining between them. CDR3 loop: CATSDSGQPQHF. For the CDR3, the DNA is TGTGCCACCAGTGATTCGGGTCAGCCCCAGCATTTT.

V and J are TRBV18 and TRBJ2-7, with 9 bases that match TRBD2. The CDR3 is 14 amino acids. J gave up 3 bases and V 3 bases, and 3 bases lay outside the gene matches. Germline V gives CDR1 KGHSH, CDR2 LQKENI. In nucleotides, the CDR3 is TGTGCCAGCTCACCGGGACTAGCAGACTACGAGCAGTACTTC. Translation gives CASSPGLADYEQYF.

The DNA of the CDR3 is TGTGCCAGCAGCTTGGTAAGCGGTTCCAGCGAGAACACTGAAGCTTTCTTT. Translated: CASSLVSGSSENTEAFF. The chain carries TRBV7-9 and TRBJ1-1; D uncertain. V lost 3 bases and J 1 base, leaving 18 bases between the germline ends. The CDR3 is made up of 17 amino acids. Germline lookup yields CDR1 SEHNR and CDR2 FQNEAQ (reference sequence).

The V gene is TRBV19, the J gene TRBJ1-1; D uncertain. In germline, CDR1 is LNHDA, CDR2 SQIVND (reference sequence). CDR3 length equals 12 residues. Trimming pared 7 bases from V and 8 bases from J, leaving 14 bases between. The CDR3 is CASTSEPGEAFF. In nucleotides, the CDR3 is TGTGCCAGTACCTCGGAACCGGGGGAAGCTTTCTTT.